The source of this T cell receptor (beta chain) is a study of blood T cell repertoires in COVID-19. This clone was recorded only once. Looked up from germline, CDR1 is SGHNT and CDR2 is YYREEE (reference sequence). V was pared by 0 bases and J by 6 bases, with 5 bases of the junction left unmatched. CDR3 length: 15 amino acids. TCRdb's table, derived via immunoSEQ multiplex PCR, lists solely in-frame clones and lacks some. The sample shows about 480,000 clones, approximately 87% of them seen only once. Recruits, aged roughly 18 to 95 years, lived in about two dozen US areas. Recovery among Cohort 3 donors was established by two negative PCRs, clearance, or symptom resolution.

The specimen sequenced was PBMCs or T cells enriched from blood (not recorded which). This clonotype was sampled from a woman aged 40 to 50 who had recovered from COVID-19. The gene calls are TRBV5-4 and TRBJ2-7; 11 bases are shared with TRBD2. The CDR3 is CASSLGTSGRFEQYF. CDR3 in DNA: TGTGCCAGCAGCTTGGGAACTAGCGGGAGATTCGAGCAGTACTTC.